The clone carrying this TCR beta chain was counted only a few times. As yet, its antigen is unknown. Purity above 98% was achieved in all sorted populations. This entry is derived from a study of beta chain features in type 1 diabetes. Background on the study: Patients did not differ from healthy donors in age, gender or cell yield.

Sequenced material consisted of expressed TCRB transcripts (all of the isolated RNA was reverse transcribed). Deep immunoSEQ sequencing covered naive, central memory and regulatory T cell samples. Profiled with immunoSEQ multiplex PCR; TCRdb holds only in-frame clones, not every one. The data show some 250,000 clones, with roughly 14% seen just once and about 0.019% held by the top ten. Study-level points and caveats: In the patient group, naive, central memory and Treg TCRB repertoires seemed more alike than in the healthy donor group. People with Type 1 diabetes carried modestly yet significantly shorter TCRB CDR3s in all four CD4+ subsets.

The material sequenced was naive CD4+ T cells from blood. This sequence originates from a man aged 25-45 years with type 1 diabetes.

CDR3 sequence (DNA): TGTGCCAGCAGCTTAGAAACTACGTACTACGAGCAGTACTTC. The encoded protein is CASSLETTYYEQYF. The gene calls are TRBV7-9 and TRBJ2-7; D not certain. Germline CDR1 reads SEHNR; CDR2 reads FQNEAQ (reference sequence). The V end lost 1 base, the J end lost 3 bases, and 10 bases lay between the germline ends. The CDR3 contains 14 residues. Drawing the rest from reference TRBV7-9 and TRBJ2-7, the complete variable domain is DTGVSQNPRHKITKRGQNVTFRCDPISEHNRLYWYRQTLGQGPEFLTYFQNEAQLEKSRLLSDRFSAERPKGSFSTLEIQRTEQGDSAMYLCASSLETTYYEQYFGPGTRLTVT.